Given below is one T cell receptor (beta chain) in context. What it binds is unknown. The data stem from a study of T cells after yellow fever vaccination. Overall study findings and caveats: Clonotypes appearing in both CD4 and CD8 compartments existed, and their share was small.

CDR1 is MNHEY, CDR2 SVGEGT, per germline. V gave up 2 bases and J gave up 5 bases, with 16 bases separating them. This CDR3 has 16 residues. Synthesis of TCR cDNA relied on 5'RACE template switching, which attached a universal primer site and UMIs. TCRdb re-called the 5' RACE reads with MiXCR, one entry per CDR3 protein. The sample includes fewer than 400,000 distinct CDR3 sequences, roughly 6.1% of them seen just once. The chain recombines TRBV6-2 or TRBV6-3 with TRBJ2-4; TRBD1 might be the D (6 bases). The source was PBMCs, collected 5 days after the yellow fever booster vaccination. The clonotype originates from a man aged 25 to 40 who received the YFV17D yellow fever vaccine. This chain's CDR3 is CASSYTNQGWQNIQYF. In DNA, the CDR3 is TGTGCCAGCAGTTACACCAACCAGGGGTGGCAAAACATTCAGTACTTC.